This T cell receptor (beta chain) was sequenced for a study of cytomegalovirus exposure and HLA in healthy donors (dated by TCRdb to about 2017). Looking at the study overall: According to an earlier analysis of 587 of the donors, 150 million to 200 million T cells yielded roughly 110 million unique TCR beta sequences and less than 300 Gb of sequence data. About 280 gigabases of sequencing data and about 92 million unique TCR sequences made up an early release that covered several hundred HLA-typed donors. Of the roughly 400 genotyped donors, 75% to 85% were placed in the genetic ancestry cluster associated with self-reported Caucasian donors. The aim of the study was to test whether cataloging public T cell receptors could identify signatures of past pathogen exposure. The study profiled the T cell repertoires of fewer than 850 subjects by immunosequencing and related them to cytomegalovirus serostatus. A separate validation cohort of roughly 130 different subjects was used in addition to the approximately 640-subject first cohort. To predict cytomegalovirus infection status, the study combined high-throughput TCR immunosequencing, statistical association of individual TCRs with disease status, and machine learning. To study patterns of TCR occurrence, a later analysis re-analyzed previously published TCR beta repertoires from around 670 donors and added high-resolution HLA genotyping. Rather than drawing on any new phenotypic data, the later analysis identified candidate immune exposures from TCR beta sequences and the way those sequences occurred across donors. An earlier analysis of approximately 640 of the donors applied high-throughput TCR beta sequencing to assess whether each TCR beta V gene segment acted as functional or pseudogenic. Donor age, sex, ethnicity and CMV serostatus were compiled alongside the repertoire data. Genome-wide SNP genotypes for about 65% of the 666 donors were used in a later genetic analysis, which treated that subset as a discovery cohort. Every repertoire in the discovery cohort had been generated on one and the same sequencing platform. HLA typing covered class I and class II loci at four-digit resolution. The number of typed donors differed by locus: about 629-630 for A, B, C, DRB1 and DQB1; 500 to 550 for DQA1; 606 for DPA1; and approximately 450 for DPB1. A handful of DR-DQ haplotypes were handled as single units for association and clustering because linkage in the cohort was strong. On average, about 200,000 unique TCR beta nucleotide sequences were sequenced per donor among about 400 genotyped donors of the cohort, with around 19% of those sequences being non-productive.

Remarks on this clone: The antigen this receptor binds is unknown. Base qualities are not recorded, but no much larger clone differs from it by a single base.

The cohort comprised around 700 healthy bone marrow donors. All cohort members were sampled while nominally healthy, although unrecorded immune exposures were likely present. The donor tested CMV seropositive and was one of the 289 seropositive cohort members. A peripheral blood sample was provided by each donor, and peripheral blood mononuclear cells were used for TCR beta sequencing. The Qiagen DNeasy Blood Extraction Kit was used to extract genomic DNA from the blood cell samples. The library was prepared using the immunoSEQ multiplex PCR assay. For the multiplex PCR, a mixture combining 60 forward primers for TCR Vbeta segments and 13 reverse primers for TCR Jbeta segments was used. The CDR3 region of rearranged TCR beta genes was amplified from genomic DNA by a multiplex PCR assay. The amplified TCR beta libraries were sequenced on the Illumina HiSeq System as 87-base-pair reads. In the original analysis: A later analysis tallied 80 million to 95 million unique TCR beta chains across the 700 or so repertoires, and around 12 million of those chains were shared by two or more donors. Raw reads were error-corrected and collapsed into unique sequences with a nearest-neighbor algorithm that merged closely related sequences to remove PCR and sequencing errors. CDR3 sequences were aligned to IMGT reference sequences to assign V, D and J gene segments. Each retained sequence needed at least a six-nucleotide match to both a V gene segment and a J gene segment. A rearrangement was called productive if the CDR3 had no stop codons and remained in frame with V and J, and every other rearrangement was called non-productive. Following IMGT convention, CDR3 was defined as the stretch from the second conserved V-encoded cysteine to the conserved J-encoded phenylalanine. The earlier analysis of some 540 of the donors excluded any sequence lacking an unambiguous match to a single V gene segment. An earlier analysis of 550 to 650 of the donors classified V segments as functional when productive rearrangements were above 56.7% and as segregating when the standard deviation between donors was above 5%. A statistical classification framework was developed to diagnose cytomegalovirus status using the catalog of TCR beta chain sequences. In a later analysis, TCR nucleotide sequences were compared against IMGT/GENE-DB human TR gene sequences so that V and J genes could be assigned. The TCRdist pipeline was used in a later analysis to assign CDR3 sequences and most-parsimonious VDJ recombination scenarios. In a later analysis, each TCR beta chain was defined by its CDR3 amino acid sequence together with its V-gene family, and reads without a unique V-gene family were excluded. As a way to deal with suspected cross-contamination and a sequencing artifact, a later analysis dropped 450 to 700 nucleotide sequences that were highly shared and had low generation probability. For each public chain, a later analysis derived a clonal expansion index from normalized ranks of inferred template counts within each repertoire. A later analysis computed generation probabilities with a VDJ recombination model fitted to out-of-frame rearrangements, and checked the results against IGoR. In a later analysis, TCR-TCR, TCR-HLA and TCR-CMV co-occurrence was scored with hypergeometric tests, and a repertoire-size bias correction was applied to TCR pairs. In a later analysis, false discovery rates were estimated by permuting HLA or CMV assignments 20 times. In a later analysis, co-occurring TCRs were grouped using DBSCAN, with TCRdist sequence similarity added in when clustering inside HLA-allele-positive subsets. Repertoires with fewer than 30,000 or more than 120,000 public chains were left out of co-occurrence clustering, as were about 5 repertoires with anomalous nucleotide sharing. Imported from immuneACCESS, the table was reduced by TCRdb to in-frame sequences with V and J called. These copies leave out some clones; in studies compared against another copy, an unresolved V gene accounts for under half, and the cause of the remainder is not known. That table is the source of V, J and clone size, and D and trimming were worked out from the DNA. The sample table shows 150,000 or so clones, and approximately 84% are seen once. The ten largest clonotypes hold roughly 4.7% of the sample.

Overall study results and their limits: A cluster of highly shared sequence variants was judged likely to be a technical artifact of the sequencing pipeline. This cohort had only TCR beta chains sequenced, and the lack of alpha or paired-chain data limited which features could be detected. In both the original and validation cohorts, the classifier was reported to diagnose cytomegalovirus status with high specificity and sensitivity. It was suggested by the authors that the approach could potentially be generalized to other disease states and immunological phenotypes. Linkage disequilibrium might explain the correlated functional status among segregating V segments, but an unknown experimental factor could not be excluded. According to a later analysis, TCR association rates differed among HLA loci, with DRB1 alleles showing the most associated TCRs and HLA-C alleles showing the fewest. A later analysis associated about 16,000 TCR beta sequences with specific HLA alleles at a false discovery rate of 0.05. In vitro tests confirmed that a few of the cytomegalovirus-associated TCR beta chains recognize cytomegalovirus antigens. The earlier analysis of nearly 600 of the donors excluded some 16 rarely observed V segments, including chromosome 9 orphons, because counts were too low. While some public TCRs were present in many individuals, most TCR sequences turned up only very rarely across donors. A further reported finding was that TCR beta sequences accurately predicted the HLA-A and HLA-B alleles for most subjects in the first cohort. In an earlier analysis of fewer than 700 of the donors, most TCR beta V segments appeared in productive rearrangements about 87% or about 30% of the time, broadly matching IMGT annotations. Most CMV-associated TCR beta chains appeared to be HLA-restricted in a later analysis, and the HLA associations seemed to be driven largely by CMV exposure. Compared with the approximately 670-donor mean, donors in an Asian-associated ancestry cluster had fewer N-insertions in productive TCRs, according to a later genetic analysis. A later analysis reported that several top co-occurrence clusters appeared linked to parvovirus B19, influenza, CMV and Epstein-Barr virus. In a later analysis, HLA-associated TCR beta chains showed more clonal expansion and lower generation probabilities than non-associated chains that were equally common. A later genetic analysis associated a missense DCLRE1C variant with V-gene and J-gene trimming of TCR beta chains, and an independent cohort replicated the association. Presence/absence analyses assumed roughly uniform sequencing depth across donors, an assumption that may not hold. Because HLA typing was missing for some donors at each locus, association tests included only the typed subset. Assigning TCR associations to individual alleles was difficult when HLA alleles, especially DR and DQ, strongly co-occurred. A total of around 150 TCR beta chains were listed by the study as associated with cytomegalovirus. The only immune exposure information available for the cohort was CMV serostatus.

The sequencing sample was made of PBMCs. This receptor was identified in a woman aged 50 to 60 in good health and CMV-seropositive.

The CDR3 reads as follows: CASSLGRQSREQYF. The DNA sequence reads TGTGCCAGCAGCTTAGGTCGACAGTCGAGGGAGCAGTACTTC. The chain links TRBV13 with TRBJ2-7; a weak D assignment points to TRBD1 (5 bases agree). Between the V and J ends, shortened by 0 bases and 7 bases respectively, the junction contains 13 bases. Based on the germline V gene (reference sequence), the CDR1 and CDR2 sequences are PRHDT and FYEKMQ. The CDR3 runs 14 residues from the cysteine to the phenylalanine. Here the CDR3 DNA is all that survives: 42 bases in frame from base 1.